Listed here is a single TCR beta chain. The antigen remains undetermined. This specimen belongs to a study of radiation and T cells in renal cell carcinoma. Findings and caveats of the study: From baseline, blood top tumor clonotypes peaked at 2 weeks post-radiation.

Regarding time point: baseline pretreatment blood. Specified treatment: 15 Gy SBRT to primary tumor, nephrectomy 4 weeks later. Profiling relied on immunoSEQ multiplex PCR, and the TCRdb table lists in-frame clones only, not all of them. The sample has about 150,000 clones, around 89% seen once. The sequence was collected from a woman in her 70s with renal cell carcinoma. The sample in question was blood, obtained from a patient whose treatment included radiotherapy and nephrectomy.

As DNA, the CDR3 is TGTGCCTGGAGTGGGGGACAGGGGGCTTTTGAGGAGGCTTTCTTT. Translated: CAWSGGQGAFEEAFF. The chain is built from TRBV30 and TRBJ1-1; 12 bases are a match to TRBD1. The CDR3 has 15 residues. From germline, CDR1 is GTSNPN and CDR2 SVGIG (reference sequence). Trimming took 1 base from V and 11 from J; bases not matched to a gene: 11.